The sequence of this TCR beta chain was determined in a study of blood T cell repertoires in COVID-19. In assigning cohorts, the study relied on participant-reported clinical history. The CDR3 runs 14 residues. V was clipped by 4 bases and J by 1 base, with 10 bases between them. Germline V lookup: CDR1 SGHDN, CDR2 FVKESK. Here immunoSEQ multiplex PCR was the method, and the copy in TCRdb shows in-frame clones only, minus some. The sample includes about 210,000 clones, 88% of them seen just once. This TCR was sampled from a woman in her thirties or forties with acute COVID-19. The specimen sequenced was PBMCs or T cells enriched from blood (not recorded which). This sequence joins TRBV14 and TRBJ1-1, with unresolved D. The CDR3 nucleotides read TGTGCCAGCAGCCTACTCCCGTCGAACACTGAAGCTTTCTTT. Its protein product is CASSLLPSNTEAFF.